The 4 T cell receptor beta chains presented below share a single source sample, sequenced in a study of prognosis after radiotherapy for stage I lung cancer. Using two-round multiplex PCR, the authors amplified TCR beta CDR3 from genomic DNA. Primers specific to each TRBV and TRBJ gene were used in first-round PCR. MiXCR was run by TCRdb on the multiplex PCR reads, yielding one entry per CDR3 protein. The table has approximately 51,000 distinct CDR3 sequences, about 32% seen once. The sample consisted of PBMCs, taken before or after stereotactic body radiation therapy (not recorded which). All receptors derive from a donor over 45 with non-small cell lung cancer.

The rearrangement uses TRBV20-1 and TRBJ1-2; TRBD1 might be the D (6 bases). V shed 3 bases and J shed 10 bases, with 27 bases lying between them. This CDR3 comprises 16 residues. Germline CDR1 and CDR2: DFQATT and SNEGSKA (reference sequence). Here the CDR3 DNA reads TGCAGTGCTAGGGAATTAAGCGGGGGCTCTCTGGATGTCTACACCTTC. Translation gives CSARELSGGSLDVYTF.

Regarding this clonotype: A much larger clone differs from this one at a single base, so this may be a read error. V usage is TRBV6-2 or TRBV6-3 and J usage is TRBJ2-2; D perhaps matches TRBD2 (7 bases). Trimming stripped 7 bases from V and 6 bases from J, with 15 bases between. The CDR3 consists of 14 residues. In germline, CDR1 is MNHEY, CDR2 SVGEGT. The CDR3 bases are TGTGCCAGCAACCCCCTGCGGGGGCCCGGGGAGCTGTTTTTT. It translates to CASNPLRGPGELFF.

Of note for this clonotype: Given a far larger clone just one base away, this is likely a sequencing read error. It is likely a read error, because the conserved phenylalanine at the end of the CDR3 is missing. The chain couples TRBV2 to TRBJ2-5, with no clear D. The tail of the sequence fits TRBJ2-1 better, so the J call may be wrong. Germline V CDR1 and CDR2: SNHLY, FYNNEI. CDR3 size: 14 residues. In DNA, the CDR3 is TGTGCCAGCAGTGAAAATGGCCGAGGTTATGAGCAGTTCCTC. Amino acid sequence: CASSENGRGYEQFL.

This clonotype has only a few counts. V is TRBV29-1 and J is TRBJ1-1, with TRBD1 matching over 8 bases. Germline V gene lookup returns CDR1 SQVTM and CDR2 ANQGSEA. The CDR3 is made up of 13 amino acids. In DNA form, the CDR3 reads TGCAGAGGACAGGGTGGTCCGGGCACTGAAGCTTTCTTT. Residues: CRGQGGPGTEAFF.